What follows describes a single T cell receptor beta chain. Its matching antigen is unknown. These data come from a study of shared clonotypes between healthy human individuals. Study as a whole: Samples came from a couple of female and a few male donors aged 18 to 49.

Study-wide findings and caveats: Larger estimated richness was generally seen in naive subsets than in memory subsets. Naive CD4 clonotype sharing across a few donors was around 5%.

Caucasian adults residing in Nashville, Tennessee made up all the donors. Per the germline V gene, CDR1 is MDHEN and CDR2 is SYDVKM. The V and J ends lost 5 bases and 0 bases respectively, with 19 bases between them. The CDR3 spans 17 residues. Generated by immunoSEQ multiplex PCR, the TCRdb table keeps only in-frame clones and is missing some. Altogether 2.5 million or so clones are present, approximately 90% being singletons, with the ten largest covering about 0.13%. The source of this sequence is a man between 18 and 35 years old in good health. The sequencing sample was made of naive CD4+ T cells sorted from blood. Subset reported: CD45RA+ positively selected. The genes are TRBV28 and TRBJ1-2; D perhaps matches TRBD1 (6 bases). CDR3 bases: TGTGCCAGCAGTCCCAGCGGGGACAACCATGCTAACTATGGCTACACCTTC. This gives the protein CASSPSGDNHANYGYTF.